This passage covers 30 T cell receptor beta chains from one sample sequenced in a study of blood T cell repertoires in COVID-19. Method: immunoSEQ multiplex PCR; TCRdb's copy keeps in-frame clones and lacks some. The sample has under 55,000 clones, around 78% seen once. What was sequenced was peripheral blood. Receptors were obtained from a human donor in a cohort sampled during active COVID-19.

This clone has only a few counts. The chain joins TRBV2 to TRBJ1-5; D may be TRBD1 (6 bases). V was clipped by 5 bases and J by 5 bases, with 13 bases between them. Germline CDR1 reads SNHLY; CDR2 reads FYNNEI. The CDR3 covers 14 residues. CDR3 residues: CASSTTGSDQPQHF. The CDR3 bases are TGTGCCAGCAGTACCACAGGGAGTGATCAGCCCCAGCATTTT.

This chain joins TRBV9 and TRBJ1-1; the D gene is possibly TRBD1 (6 bases). This CDR3 has 13 residues. Deletions cut 0 bases from V and 12 bases from J, with 15 bases between. CDR1 is SGDLS and CDR2 is YYNGEE in the germline V gene. The CDR3 spells CASSVAIGDKPFF. The CDR3 region has the DNA TGTGCCAGCAGCGTAGCTATCGGGGACAAACCTTTCTTT.

This clone was seen only a few times. The chain is built from TRBV14 and TRBJ2-3; D unresolved. Looked up from germline, CDR1 is SGHDN and CDR2 is FVKESK. The V end was cut by 2 bases, the J end by 7 bases, with 10 bases between. The CDR3 has 13 amino acids. In nucleotides, the CDR3 is TGTGCCAGCAGCCAACAAGTCGGTAATACGCAGTATTTT. This gives the protein CASSQQVGNTQYF. Looking up the rest from reference TRBV14 and TRBJ2-3 gives the full variable domain: EAGVTQFPSHSVIEKGQTVTLRCDPISGHDNLYWYRRVMGKEIKFLLHFVKESKQDESGMPNNRFLAERTGGTYSTLKVQPAELEDSGVYFCASSQQVGNTQYFGPGTRLTVL.

V usage is TRBV5-1 and J usage is TRBJ2-1; 10 bases match TRBD1. The germline V gene encodes CDR1 SGHRS and CDR2 YFSETQ. CDR3 length: 15 residues. V shed 5 bases, J shed 8 bases, and the junction held 10 bases outside the gene matches. CDR3 in DNA: TGCGCCAGCAGGTCCGGGACAGGGACAGGGGATGAGCAGTTCTTC. It encodes CASRSGTGTGDEQFF.

The chain uses TRBV30 and TRBJ2-7, with 7 nucleotides matching TRBD2. The CDR3 contains 15 residues. Germline assignment: CDR1 GTSNPN and CDR2 SVGIG (reference sequence). The trim removed 3 bases at V and 1 base at J, leaving 9 bases unmatched. The CDR3 reads CAWSGRGVPSYEQYF. CDR3 in DNA: TGTGCCTGGAGCGGACGGGGGGTGCCTTCCTACGAGCAGTACTTC.

Turning to this clone: A junction end diverges from the germline sequence, so it may reflect a read error. At the DNA level, this CDR3 is encoded by other sequences in the same sample as well. This chain uses TRBV9 with TRBJ1-6, with 7 positions matching TRBD1. The CDR3 has 15 residues. The V gene's germline CDR1 is SGDLS and CDR2 YYNGEE. This chain's CDR3 is CASSPRRDSESPLHF. In DNA form, the CDR3 reads TGTGCTAGCAGCCCCCGACGGGACAGCGAATCACCCCTCCACTTT. Together with reference TRBV9 and TRBJ1-6, the CDR3 gives the full variable domain: DSGVTQTPKHLITATGQRVTLRCSPRSGDLSVYWYQQSLDQGLQFLIQYYNGEERAKGNILERFSAQQFPDLHSELNLSSLELGDSALYFCASSPRRDSESPLHFGNGTRLTVT.

V usage is TRBV3-1 (or the pseudogene TRBV3-2) and J usage is TRBJ2-5, with 11 bases identical to TRBD1. This CDR3 has 15 amino acids. Germline CDR1 LGHDT, CDR2 YNNKEL (reference sequence). J was trimmed by 5 bases and V by 4 bases; bases with no gene match: 6. The CDR3 is CASSRRGTGGETQYF. CDR3 bases: TGTGCCAGCAGCCGAAGGGGGACAGGGGGGGAGACCCAGTACTTC.

The chain employs TRBV4-2 and TRBJ2-1; a possible D gene is TRBD2 (5 bases). The CDR3 is 17 residues long. Germline V gene sequence: CDR1 LGHNA, CDR2 YNFKEQ. V gave up 0 bases and J gave up 9 bases, with 21 bases separating them. The DNA for the CDR3 is TGTGCCAGCAGCCAAGATCTTCGGAGCGGCCGAATAAGTGAGCAGTTCTTC. As protein: CASSQDLRSGRISEQFF.

The rearrangement uses TRBV30 and TRBJ1-3, with D unresolved. Germline-derived CDR1 and CDR2 are GTSNPN and SVGIG (reference sequence). CDR3 size: 15 residues. Trimming left V 4 bases short and J 0 bases short, with 13 bases between. In nucleotides, the CDR3 is TGTGCCTGGACCACATTAGCTAGCTCTGGAAACACCATATATTTT. Protein sequence: CAWTTLASSGNTIYF.

The gene calls are TRBV4-1 and TRBJ2-2, with 11 positions matching TRBD2. CDR3 length: 19 residues. Germline CDR1 and CDR2: MGHRA and YSYEKL. V gave up 0 bases and J gave up 9 bases; unmatched junction bases: 15. The CDR3 DNA follows: TGCGCCAGCAGCCAAGATCTGAATAGCGGGGGGGCCGGGACCAGGGAGCTGTTTTTT. Protein: CASSQDLNSGGAGTRELFF.

The V gene is TRBV7-2, the J gene TRBJ2-3, with D possibly TRBD2 on 7 matching bases. The CDR3 loop spans 15 amino acids. The germline V gene has CDR1 SGHTA and CDR2 FQGNSA. The ends were cut back, 0 bases at V and 10 bases at J, with 17 bases in the middle. The CDR3 is CASSLAGGGRVAQYF. In DNA, the CDR3 is TGTGCCAGCAGCTTAGCAGGGGGGGGCCGGGTGGCGCAGTATTTT. Looking up the rest from reference TRBV7-2 and TRBJ2-3 gives the full variable domain: GAGVSQSPSNKVTEKGKDVELRCDPISGHTALYWYRQSLGQGLEFLIYFQGNSAPDKSGLPSDRFSAERTGGSVSTLTIQRTQQEDSAVYLCASSLAGGGRVAQYFGPGTRLTVL.

The chain couples TRBV10-3 to TRBJ2-7; 7 positions agree with TRBD2. The CDR3 has 13 amino acids. V trimming: 10 bases; J trimming: 2 bases; junction bases outside the gene matches: 8. Germline V gene sequence: CDR1 ENHRY, CDR2 SYGVKD. CDR3 loop: CATGWGGTYEQYF. The DNA of the CDR3 is TGTGCCACCGGGTGGGGGGGGACCTACGAGCAGTACTTC.

This clone was seen a handful of times. The genes are TRBV5-4 and TRBJ1-2; D not certain. The CDR3 is 13 residues long. V shed 0 bases and J shed 4 bases, with 7 bases lying between them. Per germline, CDR1 SGHNT and CDR2 YYREEE (reference sequence). CDR3 sequence reads: CASSLGYGYGYTF. The DNA for the CDR3 is TGTGCCAGCAGCTTGGGTTACGGCTATGGCTACACCTTC. The full variable domain, with the rest looked up from reference TRBV5-4 and TRBJ1-2, is ETGVTQSPTHLIKTRGQQVTLRCSSQSGHNTVSWYQQALGQGPQFIFQYYREEENGRGNFPPRFSGLQFPNYSSELNVNALELDDSALYLCASSLGYGYGYTFGSGTRLTVV.

The rearrangement joins TRBV7-2 to TRBJ2-7; D gene uncertain. The V gene's germline CDR1 is SGHTA and CDR2 FQGNSA. V gave up 1 base and J gave up 2 bases, with 9 bases separating them. The CDR3 totals 14 residues. CDR3 in amino acids: CASSLGGPTYEQYF. The CDR3 DNA follows: TGTGCCAGCAGCTTAGGCGGCCCTACCTACGAGCAGTACTTC.

CDR3 bases: TGTGCCAGCAGCGGAGACAGTTGGACCGGGGAGCTGTTTTTT. Protein sequence: CASSGDSWTGELFF. The chain links TRBV7-2 to TRBJ2-2; the D gene is possibly TRBD1 (5 bases). The CDR3 is 14 residues long. Germline values: CDR1 SGHTA, CDR2 FQGNSA. The V end was cut by 5 bases, the J end by 5 bases, with 12 bases between.

This clone was counted a single time. V gene TRBV29-1 combines with J gene TRBJ1-2; TRBD1 matches at 8 bases. This CDR3 comprises 15 residues. Germline V gives CDR1 SQVTM, CDR2 ANQGSEA. V lost 1 base and J lost 1; bases outside the gene matches: 5. Here the CDR3 DNA reads TGCAGCGTTGAAGGTCGGACAGGGCGTAACTATGGCTACACCTTC. As protein: CSVEGRTGRNYGYTF. Drawing the rest from reference TRBV29-1 and TRBJ1-2, the complete variable domain is SAVISQKPSRDICQRGTSLTIQCQVDSQVTMMFWYRQQPGQSLTLIATANQGSEATYESGFVIDKFPISRPNLTFSTLTVSNMSPEDSSIYLCSVEGRTGRNYGYTFGSGTRLTVV.

V is TRBV6-2 or TRBV6-3 and J is TRBJ1-2; D remains ambiguous. The CDR3 spans 16 residues. Germline values: CDR1 MNHEY, CDR2 SVGEGT. The V end lost 0 bases, the J end lost 4 bases, and 15 bases lay between the germline ends. The DNA for the CDR3 is TGTGCCAGCAGTTACTCAAATACACTGCGGATCTATGGCTACACCTTC. Translated: CASSYSNTLRIYGYTF.

V usage is TRBV4-3 and J usage is TRBJ1-6; no reliable D call. Germline V gives CDR1 LGHNA, CDR2 YSLEER. The ends were cut back, 3 bases at V and 8 bases at J, with 8 bases in the middle. The CDR3 runs 13 residues. The CDR3 loop is CASSQTPDSPLHF. The CDR3 bases are TGCGCCAGCAGCCAGACACCTGATTCACCCCTCCACTTT.

The chain is built from TRBV28 and TRBJ1-1, with 7 bases that match TRBD1. Per the germline V gene, CDR1 is MDHEN and CDR2 is SYDVKM. This CDR3 has 13 amino acids. V lost 7 bases and J lost 4; bases outside the gene matches: 6. CDR3 in amino acids: CASIPAGGTEAFF. CDR3 in DNA: TGTGCCAGCATCCCTGCAGGGGGCACTGAAGCTTTCTTT.

This chain connects TRBV30 to TRBJ2-3; 10 bases are shared with TRBD2. The CDR3 totals 16 residues. Trimming at V came to 2 bases and at J to 1 base, leaving 6 bases not matched to a gene. Germline V CDR1 and CDR2: GTSNPN, SVGIG (reference sequence). CDR3 sequence: CAWSLAGGSGTDTQYF. DNA of the CDR3: TGTGCCTGGAGTTTAGCGGGGGGCTCGGGCACAGATACGCAGTATTTT.

The chain employs TRBV5-1 and TRBJ1-1, with D unresolved. V was shortened by 0 bases and J by 0 bases, with 9 bases between the two germline ends. Germline assignment: CDR1 SGHRS and CDR2 YFSETQ. The CDR3 spans 15 residues. The CDR3 sequence: CASSLVAGMNTEAFF. The CDR3 DNA is TGCGCCAGCAGCTTGGTTGCGGGTATGAACACTGAAGCTTTCTTT.

The chain employs TRBV6-6 and TRBJ1-2, with TRBD1 as a possible D gene (6 bases). With 5 bases removed from V and 5 bases from J, the gap between germline ends came to 12 bases. CDR3 length: 13 amino acids. Per the germline V gene, CDR1 is MNHNY and CDR2 is SVGAGI (reference sequence). The CDR3 DNA is TGTGCCAGCAGTCCGCTCGGACAGTATGGCTACACCTTC. The encoded protein is CASSPLGQYGYTF.

The chain uses TRBV6-5 and TRBJ2-5; D possibly corresponds to TRBD1 (5 bases). The CDR3 is 15 residues long. V lost 2 bases to trimming and J lost 5 bases, with 15 bases between them. Germline loops: CDR1 MNHEY, CDR2 SVGAGI. In DNA, the CDR3 is TGTGCCAGCAGTTACAGGCCGCGGACAAGGGAGACCCAGTACTTC. This codes for CASSYRPRTRETQYF.

The chain links TRBV18 to TRBJ2-5; D may be TRBD1 (6 bases). The CDR3 sequence is 15 residues long. Germline V CDR1 and CDR2: KGHSH, LQKENI. Trimming took 6 bases from V and 2 from J, leaving 16 bases between them. The CDR3 DNA reads as TGTGCCAGCTCGCTTCAGACAGGCCTACAAGAGACCCAGTACTTC. Translation gives CASSLQTGLQETQYF.

This clone appeared a single time. V gene TRBV29-1 combines with J gene TRBJ1-3; D not resolved. This CDR3 comprises 13 residues. Germline CDR1 SQVTM, CDR2 ANQGSEA. The V end lost 7 bases, the J end lost 4 bases, and 14 bases lay between the germline ends. The CDR3 DNA reads as TGCAGCGCTACCCTAAAGCCGGGAAACACCATATATTTT. It codes for CSATLKPGNTIYF.

This clone occurred a few times. The chain joins TRBV6-5 to TRBJ2-7, with no clear D. CDR1 is MNHEY, CDR2 SVGAGI, per germline. Between the trimmed V and J ends, which lost 6 bases and 0 bases, there was a span of 9 bases. The CDR3 contains 13 residues. The CDR3 sequence is CASRLTVSYEQYF. The CDR3 DNA is TGTGCCAGCAGACTGACTGTCTCCTACGAGCAGTACTTC.

This sequence joins TRBV6-2 or TRBV6-3 and TRBJ2-2; perhaps TRBD2 as D (5 bases). Germline lookup yields CDR1 MNHEY and CDR2 SVGEGT. The CDR3 runs 16 residues. V dropped 0 bases and J dropped 2 bases, with 10 bases sitting between them. The CDR3 loop reads CASSYSERGNTGELFF. The DNA of the CDR3 is TGTGCCAGCAGTTACTCGGAACGGGGTAACACCGGGGAGCTGTTTTTT.

The J gene is TRBJ1-2, the V gene TRBV5-1, with D perhaps TRBD1 (5 bases). With 4 bases removed from V and 6 bases from J, the gap between germline ends came to 13 bases. CDR3 length equals 13 residues. From germline, CDR1 is SGHRS and CDR2 YFSETQ. CDR3: CASSPMGGDGYTF. CDR3 DNA: TGCGCCAGCAGCCCCATGGGGGGGGATGGCTACACCTTC.

As regards this clone: The same CDR3 also results from other DNA sequences found in this sample. This sequence joins TRBV7-2 and TRBJ2-7; D uncertain. Germline lookup yields CDR1 SGHTA and CDR2 FQGNSA. Trimming cost V 3 bases and J 0 bases, with 9 bases left between them. There are 14 residues in the CDR3. This CDR3 reads CASSLGPSSYEQYF. The CDR3 DNA reads TGTGCCAGCAGCTTGGGCCCCAGCTCCTACGAGCAGTACTTC.

V is TRBV7-2 and J is TRBJ1-3, with D perhaps matching TRBD1 (6 bases). Trimming took 6 bases from V and 2 from J, leaving 17 bases between them. This CDR3 region has 16 residues. Germline V CDR1 and CDR2: SGHTA, FQGNSA. In nucleotides, the CDR3 is TGTGCCAGCAGTTACGGACAGCCCTCGGCTGGAAACACCATATATTTT. It encodes CASSYGQPSAGNTIYF.